This T cell receptor (beta chain) was recovered during a study of cytomegalovirus exposure and HLA in healthy donors. At the level of the study: A later analysis reported the same platform for the 90 to 150 validation repertoires and the approximately 670 first-cohort repertoires.

Trimming cost V 4 bases and J 0 bases, with 11 bases left between them. The CDR3 runs to 15 residues. Germline CDR1 and CDR2: SGHRS and YFSETQ. Assay used: immunoSEQ multiplex PCR; TCRdb lists only in-frame clones, some missing. The profile shows 220,000 or so clones, less than 90% of them singletons. Material for sequencing was PBMCs. The sequence was obtained from a woman aged 18-35 years in good health and CMV-seronegative. The V call is TRBV5-1, the J call TRBJ2-1; D is ambiguous. The DNA for the CDR3 is TGCGCCAGCAGCCCCGACGCGAGCTCCTACAATGAGCAGTTCTTC. It specifies CASSPDASSYNEQFF.